Below, 20 T cell receptor beta chains from the same sample are listed, as sequenced in a study of CD4+ T cells in melanoma. The assay was immunoSEQ multiplex PCR, and TCRdb's table has in-frame clones only and misses some. The sample includes about 9,900 clones, approximately 69% of them seen just once. Sample: peripheral blood. The receptor set was obtained from a human donor with melanoma.

The chain joins TRBV10-3 to TRBJ2-1; 12 bases are shared with TRBD2. The CDR3 consists of 14 residues. J gave up 6 bases and V 6 bases, and 3 bases lay outside the gene matches. Germline V gene sequence: CDR1 ENHRY, CDR2 SYGVKD. The CDR3 loop is CAIRGLAGFNEQFF. CDR3 nucleotides: TGTGCCATCAGAGGACTAGCGGGGTTCAATGAGCAGTTCTTC.

The count of this clone is one. The rearrangement links TRBV28 to TRBJ2-1; the D gene is possibly TRBD2 (5 bases). The CDR3 sequence is 16 residues long. Trimming removed 6 bases from V and 2 bases from J, with 17 bases in between. Germline V CDR1 and CDR2: MDHEN, SYDVKM. The chain's CDR3 is CASRTGGLDAYNEQFF. CDR3 DNA: TGTGCCAGCAGGACCGGAGGACTGGATGCCTACAATGAGCAGTTCTTC.

The V call is TRBV5-1, the J call TRBJ1-1; no clear D gene. The germline V gene encodes CDR1 SGHRS and CDR2 YFSETQ. The CDR3 contains 15 residues. Trimming took 1 base from V and 3 from J, leaving 13 bases between them. The CDR3 DNA reads as TGCGCCAGCAGCTTGAGAGGGAGTAGGGACACTGAAGCTTTCTTT. It encodes CASSLRGSRDTEAFF.

This clone was detected a few times. V gene TRBV27 combines with J gene TRBJ2-5; 8 positions match TRBD1. The better agreement between TRBJ2-7 and the DNA end casts doubt on the J call. The CDR3 contains 12 residues. Germline V gene data show CDR1 as MNHEY and CDR2 as SMNVEV (reference sequence). In DNA form, the CDR3 reads TGTGCCAGCAGCCTAACAGGGGGCGAGCAGTACTTC. Encoded protein: CASSLTGGEQYF.

The V call is TRBV5-1, the J call TRBJ1-1; no reliable D call. This CDR3 contains 14 residues. Germline V CDR1 and CDR2: SGHRS, YFSETQ. V was cut by 2 bases and J by 4 bases, with 12 bases left in between. The CDR3 region has the DNA TGCGCCAGCAGCTTATTTACTGCAACCACTGAAGCTTTCTTT. Protein product: CASSLFTATTEAFF.

The V and J genes are TRBV27 and TRBJ2-2; perhaps TRBD1 as D (6 bases). Germline loops: CDR1 MNHEY, CDR2 SMNVEV (reference sequence). V lost 5 bases, J lost 6 bases, and 16 bases lay in between. The CDR3 has 15 amino acids. The CDR3 DNA reads as TGTGCCAGCAGTATACAGGGAAGGAGGCCCGGGGAGCTGTTTTTT. As protein: CASSIQGRRPGELFF.

The J gene is TRBJ2-7, the V gene TRBV11-2; D may be TRBD2 (5 bases). The germline gives CDR1 SGHAT, CDR2 FQNNGV. V dropped 4 bases and J dropped 0 bases, with 7 bases sitting between them. The CDR3 consists of 13 residues. The CDR3 sequence is CASSSSYSYEQYF. The CDR3 coding sequence is TGTGCCAGCAGCTCTAGCTACTCCTACGAGCAGTACTTC. Variable domain in full (rest from reference TRBV11-2 and TRBJ2-7): EAGVAQSPRYKIIEKRQSVAFWCNPISGHATLYWYQQILGQGPKLLIQFQNNGVVDDSQLPKDRFSAERLKGVDSTLKIQPAKLEDSAVYLCASSSSYSYEQYFGPGTRLTVT.

The V gene is TRBV5-8, the J gene TRBJ2-3; D call uncertain. The CDR3 runs to 12 residues. V shed 1 base and J shed 5 bases, with 5 bases lying between them. Germline V gives CDR1 SGHTS, CDR2 YDEGEE. Here the CDR3 DNA reads TGTGCCAGCAGCTTGACTGAAGATACGCAGTATTTT. This codes for CASSLTEDTQYF.

Here the CDR3 reads CASSLSQGPAYEQYF. The DNA of the CDR3 is TGTGCCAGCAGCTTAAGTCAGGGACCAGCATATGAGCAGTACTTC. The gene calls are TRBV7-2 and TRBJ2-7; D may match TRBD1 or TRBD2 (5 bases each). This CDR3 region has 15 residues. Germline V gene lookup returns CDR1 SGHTA and CDR2 FQGNSA. V lost 2 bases to trimming and J lost 7 bases, with 18 bases between them.

This clone is labeled medium-sized. V usage is TRBV5-1 and J usage is TRBJ2-1, with D hard to call. This CDR3 is built from 12 residues. Trimming left V 2 bases short and J 7 bases short, with 7 bases between. In germline, CDR1 is SGHRS, CDR2 YFSETQ. The chain's CDR3 is CASSLDWNEQFF. CDR3 coding DNA: TGCGCCAGCAGCTTAGACTGGAATGAGCAGTTCTTC.

This clone was detected once. The J gene is TRBJ2-2, the V gene TRBV7-9, with 10 bases matching TRBD1. The V segment lost 6 bases and the J segment 6 bases; nucleotides outside the gene matches: 10. Per the germline V gene, CDR1 is SEHNR and CDR2 is FQNEAQ (reference sequence). The CDR3 loop spans 16 amino acids. CDR3: CASRQGTGAFSGELFF. Written as DNA, the CDR3 is TGTGCCAGCAGACAAGGGACAGGGGCTTTTTCCGGGGAGCTGTTTTTT.

The V and J genes are TRBV7-2 and TRBJ2-3, with D perhaps assigned TRBD1 or TRBD2 (5 bases each). Per germline, CDR1 SGHTA and CDR2 FQGNSA. The CDR3 consists of 15 residues. Deletions cut 5 bases from V and 6 bases from J, with 18 bases between. Written as DNA, the CDR3 is TGTGCCAGCAGCAGAACGGGACGGCTATTGGATACGCAGTATTTT. It yields the protein CASSRTGRLLDTQYF. Supplemented by reference TRBV7-2 and TRBJ2-3, the full variable domain reads GAGVSQSPSNKVTEKGKDVELRCDPISGHTALYWYRQSLGQGLEFLIYFQGNSAPDKSGLPSDRFSAERTGGSVSTLTIQRTQQEDSAVYLCASSRTGRLLDTQYFGPGTRLTVL.

The J gene is TRBJ2-7, the V gene TRBV6-6, with TRBD2 matching 11 bases. The CDR3 loop spans 15 amino acids. Germline-derived CDR1 and CDR2 are MNHNY and SVGAGI (reference sequence). After removal of 0 bases from V and 6 bases from J, the junction contained 4 bases not matched to a gene. CDR3 in DNA: TGTGCCAGCAGTTACTCACTAGCGGGGGCAGGCGAGCAGTACTTC. As protein: CASSYSLAGAGEQYF.

J is TRBJ1-5 and V is TRBV6-4; possibly TRBD1 for D (6 bases). Trimming removed 4 bases from V and 6 bases from J, with 10 bases in between. Per germline, CDR1 MRHNA and CDR2 SNTAGT. The CDR3 is 13 amino acids. CDR3 DNA: TGTGCCAGCAGTGGGGGGGCAGGTCAGCCCCAGCATTTT. Translated, it gives CASSGGAGQPQHF.

The chain recombines TRBV6-6 with TRBJ2-1, with 14 bases aligning to TRBD2. In germline, CDR1 is MNHNY, CDR2 SVGAGI (reference sequence). The CDR3 covers 15 residues. Trimming took 6 bases from V and 8 from J; bases not matched to a gene: 6. CDR3 sequence reads: CASSPTSGGAYEQFF. In DNA form, the CDR3 reads TGTGCCAGCAGCCCGACTAGCGGGGGGGCTTATGAGCAGTTCTTC.

The chain couples TRBV28 to TRBJ2-7, with TRBD2 identical over 9 bases. Germline values: CDR1 MDHEN, CDR2 SYDVKM. The CDR3 is 15 residues long. The trim removed 3 bases at V and 6 bases at J, leaving 9 bases unmatched. CDR3 loop: CASSFFLAGHTEQYF. The DNA of the CDR3 is TGTGCCAGCAGTTTCTTCCTAGCGGGGCATACCGAGCAGTACTTC.

The chain links TRBV6-5 to TRBJ2-2; the D gene is possibly TRBD2 (5 bases). Germline CDR1 is MNHEY and CDR2 is SVGAGI. The V end was cut by 6 bases, the J end by 6 bases, with 8 bases between. The CDR3 runs 12 residues. The CDR3 is CASSEGPGELFF. For the CDR3, the DNA is TGTGCCAGCAGCGAGGGTCCCGGGGAGCTGTTTTTT.

CDR3 nucleotide sequence: TGTGCCAGCAGCTTAGACTTCAGGGTTAGCAATCAGCCCCAGCATTTT. This sequence encodes CASSLDFRVSNQPQHF. The chain links TRBV7-8 to TRBJ1-5; maybe TRBD1 (5 bases). CDR3 size: 16 residues. The V and J ends lost 1 base and 0 bases respectively, with 10 bases between them. Germline CDR1 is SGHVS and CDR2 is FQNEAQ.

This clone is medium-sized in the sample. The chain combines TRBV5-6 with TRBJ2-3; 13 bases align to TRBD2. J lost 4 bases, V lost 4 bases, and 6 bases had no gene match. This CDR3 region has 16 residues. The germline V gene has CDR1 SGHDT and CDR2 YYEEEE. The CDR3 coding sequence is TGTGCCAGCAGCACAGTACTAGCGGGGGGGCCAGATACGCAGTATTTT. Residues: CASSTVLAGGPDTQYF.

This clone is deemed large. The V call is TRBV4-1, the J call TRBJ1-4; D unresolved. CDR1 is MGHRA, CDR2 YSYEKL, per germline. V was pared by 2 bases and J by 2 bases, with 0 bases between. The CDR3 spans 12 residues. This CDR3 is CASSQTNEKLFF. The CDR3 nucleotides read TGCGCCAGCAGCCAAACTAATGAAAAACTGTTTTTT.